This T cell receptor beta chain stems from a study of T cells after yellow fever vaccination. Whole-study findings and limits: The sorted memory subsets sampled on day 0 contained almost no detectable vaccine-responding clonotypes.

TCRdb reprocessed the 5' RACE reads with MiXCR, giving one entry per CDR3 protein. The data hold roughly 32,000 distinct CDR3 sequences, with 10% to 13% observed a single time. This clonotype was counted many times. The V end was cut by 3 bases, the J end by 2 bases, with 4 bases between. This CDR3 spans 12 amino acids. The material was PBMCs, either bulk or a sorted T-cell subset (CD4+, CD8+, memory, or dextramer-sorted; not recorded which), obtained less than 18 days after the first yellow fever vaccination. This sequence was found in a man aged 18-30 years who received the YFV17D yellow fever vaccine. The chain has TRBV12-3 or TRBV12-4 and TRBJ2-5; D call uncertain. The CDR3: CASSLGQETQYF. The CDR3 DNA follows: TGTGCCAGCAGTTTGGGACAAGAGACCCAGTACTTC.